This TCR beta chain was retrieved from a study of beta chain features in type 1 diabetes. Across the study: Patients looked much like healthy donors when it came to age, gender and cell yields.

In the case of this clone: Its antigen is not known.

The length of the CDR3 is 17 residues. Looked up from germline, CDR1 is WNHNN and CDR2 is SYGVQD (reference sequence). J gave up 9 bases and V 4 bases, and 15 bases lay outside the gene matches. The authors obtained over 95% purity in all sorted populations. Findings and limits, study-wide: Across patients, naive, central memory and Treg TCRB repertoires exhibited apparently greater similarity than was observed across healthy donors.

The isolated RNA, all of it, was reverse transcribed, so expressed TCRB transcripts were what got sequenced. The repertoire was sequenced with immunoSEQ multiplex PCR; TCRdb's copy has only in-frame clones and lacks some. This table holds 850,000 to 900,000 clones, roughly a sixth found once. The receptor was derived from a woman aged 18-30 years in good health. The J gene is TRBJ2-1, the V gene TRBV10-1; TRBD2 agrees at 10 bases. The sequencing input was naive CD4+ T cells from blood. CDR3 loop: CASSGQTSGPSGGEQFF. The CDR3 region has the DNA TGCGCCAGCAGTGGACAGACTAGCGGGCCGTCAGGTGGTGAGCAGTTCTTC.